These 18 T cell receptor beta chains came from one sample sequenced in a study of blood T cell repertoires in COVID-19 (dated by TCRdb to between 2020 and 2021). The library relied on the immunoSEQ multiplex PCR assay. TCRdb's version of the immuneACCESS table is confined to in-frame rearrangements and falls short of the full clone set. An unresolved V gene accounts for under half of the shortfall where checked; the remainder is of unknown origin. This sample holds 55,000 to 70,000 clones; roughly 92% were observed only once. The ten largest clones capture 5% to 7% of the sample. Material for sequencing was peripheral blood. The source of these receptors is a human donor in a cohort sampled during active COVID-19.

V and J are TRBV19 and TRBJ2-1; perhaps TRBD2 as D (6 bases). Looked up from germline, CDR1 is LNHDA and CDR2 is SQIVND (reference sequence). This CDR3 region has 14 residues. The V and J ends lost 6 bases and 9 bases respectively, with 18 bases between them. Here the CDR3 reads CASRGTSAAGEQFF. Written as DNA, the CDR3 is TGTGCCAGTAGGGGGACTTCTGCGGCCGGTGAGCAGTTCTTC. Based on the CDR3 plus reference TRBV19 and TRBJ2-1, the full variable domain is DGGITQSPKYLFRKEGQNVTLSCEQNLNHDAMYWYRQDPGQGLRLIYYSQIVNDFQKGDIAEGYSVSREKKESFPLTVTSAQKNPTAFYLCASRGTSAAGEQFFGPGTRLTVL.

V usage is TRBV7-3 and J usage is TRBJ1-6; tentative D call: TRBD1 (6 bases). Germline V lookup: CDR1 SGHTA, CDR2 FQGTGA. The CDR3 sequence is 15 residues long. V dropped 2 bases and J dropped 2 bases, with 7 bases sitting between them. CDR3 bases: TGTGCCAGCAGCTTAGGGACAACCTATAATTCACCCCTCCACTTT. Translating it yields CASSLGTTYNSPLHF.

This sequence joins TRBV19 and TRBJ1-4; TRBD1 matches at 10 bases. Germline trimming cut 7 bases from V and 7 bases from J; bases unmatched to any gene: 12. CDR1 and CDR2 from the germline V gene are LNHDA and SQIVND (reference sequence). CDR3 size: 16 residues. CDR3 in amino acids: CASKGAGQGVSEKLFF. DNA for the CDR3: TGTGCCAGTAAAGGCGCCGGACAGGGGGTCTCTGAAAAACTGTTTTTT.

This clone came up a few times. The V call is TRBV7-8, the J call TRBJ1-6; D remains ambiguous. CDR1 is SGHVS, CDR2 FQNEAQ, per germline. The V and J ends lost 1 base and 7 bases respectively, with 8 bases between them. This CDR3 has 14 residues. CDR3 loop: CASSLVGLNSPLHF. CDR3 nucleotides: TGTGCCAGCAGCTTAGTCGGACTAAATTCACCCCTCCACTTT.

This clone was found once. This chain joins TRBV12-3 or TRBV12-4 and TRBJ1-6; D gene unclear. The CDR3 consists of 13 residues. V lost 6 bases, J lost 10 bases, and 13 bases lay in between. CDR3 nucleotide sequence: TGTGCCAGCAGGGCGGGGTCCCCGTCACCCCTCCACTTT. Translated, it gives CASRAGSPSPLHF.

The CDR3 DNA follows: TGTGCCAGCAGCTCCGACAGATGGGGCGAGCAGTACTTC. Translation: CASSSDRWGEQYF. The chain couples TRBV5-4 to TRBJ2-7; maybe TRBD1 (5 bases). V shed 3 bases and J shed 6 bases, with 13 bases lying between them. The CDR3 totals 13 residues. Germline CDR1 reads SGHNT; CDR2 reads YYREEE (reference sequence). The complete variable domain, with remaining parts taken from reference TRBV5-4 and TRBJ2-7, reads ETGVTQSPTHLIKTRGQQVTLRCSSQSGHNTVSWYQQALGQGPQFIFQYYREEENGRGNFPPRFSGLQFPNYSSELNVNALELDDSALYLCASSSDRWGEQYFGPGTRLTVT.

The chain's CDR3 is CASSLAPLRNSGANVLTF. CDR3 nucleotides: TGTGCCAGCAGCTTAGCTCCCCTACGAAACTCTGGGGCCAACGTCCTGACTTTC. The chain recombines TRBV7-3 with TRBJ2-6; no clear D gene. This CDR3 is 18 amino acids long. Trimming cost V 2 bases and J 0 bases, with 14 bases left between them. From germline, CDR1 is SGHTA and CDR2 FQGTGA.

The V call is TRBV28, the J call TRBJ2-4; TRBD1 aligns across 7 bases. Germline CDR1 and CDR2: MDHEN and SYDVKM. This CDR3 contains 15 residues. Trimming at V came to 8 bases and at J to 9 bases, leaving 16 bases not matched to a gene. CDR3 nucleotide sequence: TGTGCCAGCGGCTCGAGACAGGGAGCTTTCGTCATTCAGTACTTC. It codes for CASGSRQGAFVIQYF.

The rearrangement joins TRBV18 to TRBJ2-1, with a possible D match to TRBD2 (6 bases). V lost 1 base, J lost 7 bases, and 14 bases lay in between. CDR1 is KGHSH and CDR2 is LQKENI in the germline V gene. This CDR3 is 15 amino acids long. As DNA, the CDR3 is TGTGCCAGCTCACCACTGGGGGGAGTGTGGAATGAGCAGTTCTTC. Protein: CASSPLGGVWNEQFF.

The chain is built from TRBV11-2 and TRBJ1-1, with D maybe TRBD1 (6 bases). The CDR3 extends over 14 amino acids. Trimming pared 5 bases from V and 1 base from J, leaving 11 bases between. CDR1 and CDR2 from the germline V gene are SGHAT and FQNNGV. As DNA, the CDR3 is TGTGCCAGCAGCCCCGGACAGTCGAACACTGAAGCTTTCTTT. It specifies CASSPGQSNTEAFF.

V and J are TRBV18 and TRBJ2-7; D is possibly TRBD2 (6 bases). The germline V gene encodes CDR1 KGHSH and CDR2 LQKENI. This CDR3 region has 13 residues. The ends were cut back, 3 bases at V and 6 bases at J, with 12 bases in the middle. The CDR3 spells CASSPLSSAEQYF. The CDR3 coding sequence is TGTGCCAGCTCACCCCTATCTAGCGCCGAGCAGTACTTC.

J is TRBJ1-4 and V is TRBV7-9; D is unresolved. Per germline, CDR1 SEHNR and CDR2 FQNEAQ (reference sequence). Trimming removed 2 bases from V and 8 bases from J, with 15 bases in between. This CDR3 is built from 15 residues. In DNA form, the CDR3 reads TGTGCCAGCAGCTTATCTACCAGGATAGACGAAAAACTGTTTTTT. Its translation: CASSLSTRIDEKLFF.

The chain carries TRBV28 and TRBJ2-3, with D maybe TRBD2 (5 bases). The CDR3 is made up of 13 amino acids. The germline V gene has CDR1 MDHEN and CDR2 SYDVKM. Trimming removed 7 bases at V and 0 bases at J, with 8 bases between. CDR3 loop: CASTPGSTDTQYF. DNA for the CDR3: TGTGCCAGCACCCCGGGGAGCACAGATACGCAGTATTTT.

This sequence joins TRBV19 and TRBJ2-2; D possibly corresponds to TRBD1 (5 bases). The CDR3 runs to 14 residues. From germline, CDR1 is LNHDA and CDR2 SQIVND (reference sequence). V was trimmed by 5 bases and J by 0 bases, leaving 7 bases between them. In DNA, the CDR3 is TGTGCCAGTAGTGACAGTCCGAACACCGGGGAGCTGTTTTTT. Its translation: CASSDSPNTGELFF.

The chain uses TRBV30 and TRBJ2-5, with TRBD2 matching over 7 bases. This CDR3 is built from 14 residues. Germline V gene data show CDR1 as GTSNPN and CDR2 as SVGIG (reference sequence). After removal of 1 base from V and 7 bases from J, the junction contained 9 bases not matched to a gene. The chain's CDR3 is CAWSEGLVGGTQYF. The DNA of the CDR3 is TGTGCCTGGAGTGAAGGACTAGTGGGGGGGACCCAGTACTTC.

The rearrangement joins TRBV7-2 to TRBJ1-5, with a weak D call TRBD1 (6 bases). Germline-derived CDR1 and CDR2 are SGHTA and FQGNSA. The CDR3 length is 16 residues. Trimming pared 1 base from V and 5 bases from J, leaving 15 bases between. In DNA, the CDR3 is TGTGCCAGCAGCTTAGACGACACAGGGCGATATCAGCCCCAGCATTTT. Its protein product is CASSLDDTGRYQPQHF.

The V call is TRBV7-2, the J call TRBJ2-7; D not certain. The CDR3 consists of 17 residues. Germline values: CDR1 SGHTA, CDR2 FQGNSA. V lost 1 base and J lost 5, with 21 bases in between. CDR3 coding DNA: TGTGCCAGCAGCTTAGTATCGGCCAGGTCAACATACAACGAGCAGTACTTC. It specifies CASSLVSARSTYNEQYF.

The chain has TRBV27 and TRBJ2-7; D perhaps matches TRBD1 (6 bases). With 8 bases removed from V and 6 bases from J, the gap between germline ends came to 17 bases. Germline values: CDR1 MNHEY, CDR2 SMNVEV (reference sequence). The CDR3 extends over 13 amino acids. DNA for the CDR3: TGTGCCAGCGGGCCCGACAGGTTCTCCGAGCAGTACTTC. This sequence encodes CASGPDRFSEQYF.